This T cell receptor beta chain stems from a study of blood T cell repertoires in COVID-19 (dated by TCRdb to 2018 to 2020). At the level of the whole study: Samples covering the acute and convalescent phases of COVID-19 were provided by collaborators in the United States, Italy and Spain. The material from the prospective study consisted of cDNA or gDNA derived from T cells, B-cell-depleted T cells, or PBMCs. Deeply sampled blood TCRbeta repertoires from subjects exposed to, actively infected with, or recovered from COVID-19 were included in the dataset. The repertoires were released in a freely available public database intended as a resource for research on the immune response to SARS-CoV-2. Samples came from the ongoing ImmuneRACE study (first 160 participants) plus 1,254 subjects from 6 global collaborators. A de-identified subject ID, COVID-19 status, age in years and sex were almost always included in the sample metadata. HLA class I and class II types, where available, came from metadata supplied by the sample provider rather than from assay-based typing. Broader findings and caveats from the paper: How much clinical and demographic metadata was included differed by source and by participant, and the metadata was provided uncurated.

This clone was observed once. Its target antigen remains unknown. It has no much larger one-base neighbor in the sample; base qualities were not kept. Whole blood was collected in K2EDTA tubes by collaborating institutions according to the institutions' own protocols. For TCRbeta analysis, collaborators shipped samples in one of three forms: frozen whole blood, isolated PBMCs, or DNA extracted from either of those sample types. CDR1 and CDR2 were assigned from the germline V gene as SGHDT and YYEEEE. Its CDR3 holds 14 amino acids, cysteine through phenylalanine. The read is trimmed to its CDR3 DNA, 42 bases read in frame from base 1. Trimming at the junction amounts to 4 bases on V and 1 base on J, and the germline ends lie 11 bases apart. The immunoSEQ Assay, a bias-controlled multiplex PCR, was used to amplify TCRbeta CDR3 regions from genomic DNA. From the authors' description of their analysis: The number of nucleated cells in each sample was estimated by amplification of reference gene primers within the assay. To quantify the absolute abundance of each unique TCRbeta CDR3 rearrangement, sequence reads were collapsed and filtered. Productive Simpson clonality was computed per sample as the square root of Simpson's diversity index over productive rearrangements. This immuneACCESS table, as held by TCRdb, lists in-frame sequences with V and J called but not all clones. Of the missing ones, under half trace to an unresolved V gene in checked studies; the others have no known cause. D and trimming were read from the DNA, whereas the V and J calls and clone size are those reported in that table. In all, the sample holds more than 85,000 clones, and roughly 86% of those were seen once. The ten largest clonotypes hold approximately 2.9% of the sample.

This receptor was obtained from a man in his forties or fifties with active or convalescent COVID-19. The sequencing sample was made of peripheral blood. Recombination connected TRBV5-6 to TRBJ1-1, with the identity of the D gene unclear. The CDR3 protein: CASSLGEGNTEAFF. The DNA is as follows: TGTGCCAGCAGCCTGGGTGAGGGGAACACTGAAGCTTTCTTT.